The 6 T cell receptor beta chains listed next were all sequenced from one sample in a study of shared clonotypes between healthy human individuals. CD45RO negativity and positive selection for CCR7 defined naive CD8 cells, a population that excluded terminally differentiated effector memory CD45RA+ cells. Some clones are missing from TCRdb's copy, which holds only in-frame ones; the method was immunoSEQ multiplex PCR. This sample carries 1.5 million to 2.5 million clones, about 94% of them seen once, and the ten largest clones take approximately 1.2%. Material: naive CD8+ T cells sorted from blood. Receptor source: a man between 18 and 35 years old in good health.

The chain has TRBV19 and TRBJ2-1; D possibly uses TRBD1 or TRBD2 (6 bases each). The germline V gene encodes CDR1 LNHDA and CDR2 SQIVND (reference sequence). This CDR3 has 12 amino acids. Trimming removed 3 bases at V and 12 bases at J, with 12 bases between. The CDR3 is CASSMGGIGQFF. CDR3 bases: TGTGCCAGTAGTATGGGGGGCATAGGGCAGTTCTTC.

This chain links TRBV5-4 with TRBJ1-1; D is perhaps TRBD1 (6 bases). The germline V and J ends were trimmed by 4 bases and 2 bases, with 12 bases remaining between them. The germline gives CDR1 SGHNT, CDR2 YYREEE (reference sequence). The CDR3 consists of 14 residues. The CDR3 DNA reads TGTGCCAGCAGCGGACTGGACAGCAACACTGAAGCTTTCTTT. Translated, it gives CASSGLDSNTEAFF.

This clone was seen once. The V gene is TRBV9, the J gene TRBJ2-5, with D perhaps TRBD1 (5 bases). The CDR3 covers 14 residues. The germline V gene has CDR1 SGDLS and CDR2 YYNGEE. With 4 bases removed from V and 5 bases from J, the gap between germline ends came to 15 bases. CDR3 nucleotides: TGTGCCAGCAGCCAACAAGGGGTGGATGAGACCCAGTACTTC. Protein product: CASSQQGVDETQYF. Looking up the rest from reference TRBV9 and TRBJ2-5 gives the full variable domain: DSGVTQTPKHLITATGQRVTLRCSPRSGDLSVYWYQQSLDQGLQFLIQYYNGEERAKGNILERFSAQQFPDLHSELNLSSLELGDSALYFCASSQQGVDETQYFGPGTRLLVL.

The chain is built from TRBV5-4 and TRBJ1-1; D perhaps matches TRBD1 (5 bases). Per the germline V gene, CDR1 is SGHNT and CDR2 is YYREEE (reference sequence). Trimming pared 0 bases from V and 11 bases from J, leaving 11 bases between. The length of the CDR3 is 12 residues. The CDR3 DNA reads TGTGCCAGCAGCTTGGGAGGGGTCCGGGCTTTCTTT. The encoded protein is CASSLGGVRAFF. The whole variable domain, filled in from reference TRBV5-4 and TRBJ1-1, reads ETGVTQSPTHLIKTRGQQVTLRCSSQSGHNTVSWYQQALGQGPQFIFQYYREEENGRGNFPPRFSGLQFPNYSSELNVNALELDDSALYLCASSLGGVRAFFGQGTRLTVV.

The sample holds one count of this clone. V gene TRBV6-6 combines with J gene TRBJ2-7, with 7 bases that match TRBD2. The CDR3 contains 15 residues. Germline assignment: CDR1 MNHNY and CDR2 SVGAGI (reference sequence). With V trimmed by 2 bases and J by 2 bases, 6 bases remained unmatched. The CDR3 DNA is TGTGCCAGCAGTTACATGGCTAGCGGTCCCTACGAGCAGTACTTC. It encodes CASSYMASGPYEQYF.

The V and J genes are TRBV11-2 and TRBJ2-7; D possibly corresponds to TRBD1 (5 bases). This CDR3 contains 15 residues. The germline V and J ends were trimmed by 5 bases and 1 base, with 15 bases remaining between them. The germline CDR1 and CDR2 sequences are SGHAT and FQNNGV. The CDR3 loop reads CASSLGSDSSYEQYF. CDR3 in DNA: TGTGCCAGCAGCCTAGGATCCGACAGTTCCTACGAGCAGTACTTC.